This T cell receptor beta chain was recorded in a study of blood T cell repertoires in COVID-19. Study-level background: COVID-19 samples, acute and convalescent, were from the United States, Italy and Spain. Sources were T cells, B-cell-depleted T cells, or PBMCs; the material itself was cDNA or gDNA.

CDR1 is SGHAT, CDR2 FQNNGV, per germline. The junction had 15 bases not matched to a gene; V was cut back by 4 bases and J by 6 bases. CDR3 length: 17 amino acids. Authors' methods: Reference gene primer amplification gave nucleated cell count estimates. Some clones are missing from TCRdb's copy, which holds only in-frame ones; the method was immunoSEQ multiplex PCR. V and J calls and clone size are as listed in that table; D and trimming were resolved from the DNA. The repertoire consists of some 68,000 clones, with around 85% occurring once and the leading ten covering 25% to 30%. The receptor comes from a man in his 70s with acute or convalescent COVID-19. Material: peripheral blood. The chain recombines TRBV11-2 with TRBJ2-1; 7 bases fit TRBD2. In DNA form, the CDR3 reads TGTGCCAGCAGCTCACGACGCAGCGGGGCCCTGCTCAATGAGCAGTTCTTC. This encodes CASSSRRSGALLNEQFF.